Sequencing of this T cell receptor (beta chain) was carried out in a study of PD-1 blockade in classical Hodgkin lymphoma. With respect to this clone: Its specificity is unknown.

Per the germline V gene, CDR1 is SGHTS and CDR2 is YDEGEE. Losses at the gene ends were 0 bases for V and 9 bases for J; bases not matched to a gene: 7. The CDR3 loop spans 16 amino acids. Patients all relapsed after autologous stem cell transplantation, and there was variation in brentuximab vedotin exposure. Patients reached a best response of complete response, partial response or progressive disease. Study results and caveats: TCR diversity in CD4+, not CD8+, cells rose significantly by C4D1. According to reports, newly diagnosed patients had lower baseline TCR diversity than healthy donors, and relapsed/refractory patients had lower baseline TCR diversity still.

Sequencing used immunoSEQ multiplex PCR; TCRdb keeps in-frame clones, though not all of them. The sample has tens of thousands of clones, around nine tenths seen once. The clonotype originates from a human donor with classical Hodgkin lymphoma. The sequences come from peripheral blood mononuclear cells (PBMCs), collected before the second cycle of nivolumab. The chain recombines TRBV5-8 with TRBJ1-6; 9 bases map to TRBD1. The CDR3 is CASSLEIGTGLSPLHF. In nucleotides, the CDR3 is TGTGCCAGCAGCTTGGAAATCGGGACAGGGCTTTCACCCCTCCACTTT.